Shown below are 7 T cell receptor beta chains from a single sample sequenced in a study of T cell responses to AZD1222 COVID-19 vaccine. TCRdb's table, derived via immunoSEQ multiplex PCR, lists solely in-frame clones and lacks some. The table has about 140,000 clones, about 89% seen once. Material: peripheral blood, obtained on day 0 of AZD1222 vaccination. Receptor source: an adult in good health.

This rearrangement joins TRBV2 to TRBJ1-4, with D perhaps TRBD1 (5 bases). V was cut by 7 bases and J by 12 bases, with 21 bases left in between. The CDR3 extends over 14 amino acids. The germline CDR1 and CDR2 sequences are SNHLY and FYNNEI. The CDR3 region is CASTFPGPAEELFF. CDR3 sequence (DNA): TGTGCCAGCACATTTCCGGGACCAGCAGAGGAACTGTTTTTT.

V usage is TRBV27 and J usage is TRBJ2-4, with a possible D match to TRBD1 (5 bases). The germline V gene encodes CDR1 MNHEY and CDR2 SMNVEV (reference sequence). The CDR3 has 14 amino acids. Trimming removed 6 bases from V and 2 bases from J, with 11 bases in between. The CDR3 DNA is TGTGCCAGCAGCGCCAGGGATCCCAAAAACATTCAGTACTTC. This gives the protein CASSARDPKNIQYF.

V gene TRBV7-2 combines with J gene TRBJ2-1, with 7 bases lining up with TRBD1. The V segment lost 5 bases and the J segment 3 bases; nucleotides outside the gene matches: 7. The CDR3 runs to 15 residues. Germline values: CDR1 SGHTA, CDR2 FQGNSA. The CDR3 sequence is CASSPWTGYYNEQFF. In DNA form, the CDR3 reads TGTGCCAGCAGCCCGTGGACAGGCTACTACAATGAGCAGTTCTTC. Filled out from reference TRBV7-2 and TRBJ2-1, the complete variable domain reads GAGVSQSPSNKVTEKGKDVELRCDPISGHTALYWYRQSLGQGLEFLIYFQGNSAPDKSGLPSDRFSAERTGGSVSTLTIQRTQQEDSAVYLCASSPWTGYYNEQFFGPGTRLTVL.

The J gene is TRBJ2-7, the V gene TRBV5-4; 11 bases align to TRBD2. Germline CDR1 is SGHNT and CDR2 is YYREEE (reference sequence). V was pared by 5 bases and J by 3 bases, with 7 bases of the junction left unmatched. The CDR3 totals 15 residues. The CDR3, as DNA: TGTGCCAGCAGTGCCGGGACTAGCGGATTCTACGAGCAGTACTTC. Protein product: CASSAGTSGFYEQYF.

The table lists this clone with a few counts. The chain is built from TRBV7-9 and TRBJ2-5, with 9 bases matching TRBD2. Germline values: CDR1 SEHNR, CDR2 FQNEAQ (reference sequence). V trimming: 1 base; J trimming: 1 base; junction bases outside the gene matches: 4. The CDR3 extends over 16 amino acids. This chain's CDR3 is CASSLEPSGIQETQYF. The CDR3 coding sequence is TGTGCCAGCAGCTTAGAGCCTAGCGGGATCCAAGAGACCCAGTACTTC.

The V call is TRBV27, the J call TRBJ1-2; 7 bases are a match to TRBD1. Germline V gene data show CDR1 as MNHEY and CDR2 as SMNVEV (reference sequence). CDR3 length equals 16 residues. With V trimmed by 5 bases and J by 1 base, 10 bases remained unmatched. The CDR3 reads CASSPLPGQINYGYTF. In nucleotides, the CDR3 is TGTGCCAGCAGTCCTTTACCGGGACAGATTAACTATGGCTACACCTTC.

The chain is built from TRBV2 and TRBJ1-2, with TRBD1 identical over 8 bases. Looked up from germline, CDR1 is SNHLY and CDR2 is FYNNEI. J was trimmed by 0 bases and V by 1 base; bases with no gene match: 10. The CDR3 totals 18 residues. The CDR3 spells CASSEERTGYRANYGYTF. The CDR3 region has the DNA TGTGCCAGCAGTGAAGAGAGGACAGGGTACAGGGCTAACTATGGCTACACCTTC.